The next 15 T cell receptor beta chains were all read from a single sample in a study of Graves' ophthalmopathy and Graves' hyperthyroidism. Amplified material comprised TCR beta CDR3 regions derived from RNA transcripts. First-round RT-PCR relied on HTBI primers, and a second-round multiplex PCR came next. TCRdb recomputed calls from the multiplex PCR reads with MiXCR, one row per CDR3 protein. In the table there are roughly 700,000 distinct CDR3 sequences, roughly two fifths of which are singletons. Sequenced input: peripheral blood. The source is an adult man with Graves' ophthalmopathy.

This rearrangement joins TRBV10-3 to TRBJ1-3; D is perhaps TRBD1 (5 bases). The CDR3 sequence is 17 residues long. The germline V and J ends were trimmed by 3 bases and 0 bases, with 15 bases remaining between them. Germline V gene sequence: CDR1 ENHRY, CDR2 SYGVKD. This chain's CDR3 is CAISDSPGRSSGNTIYF. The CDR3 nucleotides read TGTGCCATCAGTGATTCTCCAGGGCGAAGCTCTGGAAACACCATATATTTT.

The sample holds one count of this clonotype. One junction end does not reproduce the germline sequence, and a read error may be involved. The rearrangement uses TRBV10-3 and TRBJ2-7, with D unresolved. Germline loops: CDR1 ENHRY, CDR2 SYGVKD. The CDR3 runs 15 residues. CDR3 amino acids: CASSYSRRTTYEQYF. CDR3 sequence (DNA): TGTGCCAGCAGTTACTCCAGGCGAACTACCTACGAGCAGTACTTC.

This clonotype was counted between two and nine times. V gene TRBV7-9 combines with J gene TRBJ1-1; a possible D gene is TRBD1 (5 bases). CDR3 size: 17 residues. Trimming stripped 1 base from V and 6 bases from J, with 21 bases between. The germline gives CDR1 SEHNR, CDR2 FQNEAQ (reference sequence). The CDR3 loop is CASSLGQGEGRGAEAFF. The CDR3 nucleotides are TGTGCCAGCAGCTTAGGGCAGGGAGAGGGGAGAGGCGCTGAAGCTTTCTTT.

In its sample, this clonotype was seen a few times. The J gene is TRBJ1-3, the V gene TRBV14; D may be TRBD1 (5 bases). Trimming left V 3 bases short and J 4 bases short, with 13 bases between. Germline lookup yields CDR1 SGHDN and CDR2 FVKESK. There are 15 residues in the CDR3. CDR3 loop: CASSHRAGMGNTIYF. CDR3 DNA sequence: TGTGCCAGCAGCCACCGGGCAGGGATGGGAAACACCATATATTTT.

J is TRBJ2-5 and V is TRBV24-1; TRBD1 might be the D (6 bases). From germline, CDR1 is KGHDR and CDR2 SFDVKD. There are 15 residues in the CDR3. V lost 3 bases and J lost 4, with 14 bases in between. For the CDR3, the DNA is TGTGCCACCAGTGATCCCCGGACAGACCGAGAGACCCAGTACTTC. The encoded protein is CATSDPRTDRETQYF.

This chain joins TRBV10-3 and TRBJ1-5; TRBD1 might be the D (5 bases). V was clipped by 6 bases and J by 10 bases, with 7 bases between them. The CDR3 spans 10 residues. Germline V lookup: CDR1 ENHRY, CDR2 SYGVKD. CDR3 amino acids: CAIRWDPQHF. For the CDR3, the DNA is TGTGCCATCAGATGGGACCCCCAGCATTTT.

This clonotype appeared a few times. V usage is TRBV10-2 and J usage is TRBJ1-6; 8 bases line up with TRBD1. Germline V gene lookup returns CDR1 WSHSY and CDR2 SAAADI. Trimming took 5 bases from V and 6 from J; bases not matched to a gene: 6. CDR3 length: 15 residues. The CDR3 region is CASSQGAGGNSPLHF. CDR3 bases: TGCGCCAGCAGTCAGGGGGCTGGGGGTAATTCACCCCTCCACTTT.

CDR3 region: CASVSQGMHEQYF. The CDR3 nucleotides are TGTGCCAGCGTTTCACAGGGGATGCACGAGCAGTACTTC. This sequence joins TRBV2 and TRBJ2-7; 7 bases fit TRBD1. The CDR3 is 13 amino acids. The J segment lost 5 bases and the V segment lost 8 bases, leaving 9 bases of the junction unmatched. Germline CDR1 reads SNHLY; CDR2 reads FYNNEI. Based on the CDR3 plus reference TRBV2 and TRBJ2-7, the full variable domain is EPEVTQTPSHQVTQMGQEVILRCVPISNHLYFYWYRQILGQKVEFLVSFYNNEISEKSEIFDDQFSVERPDGSNFTLKIRSTKLEDSAMYFCASVSQGMHEQYFGPGTRLTVT.

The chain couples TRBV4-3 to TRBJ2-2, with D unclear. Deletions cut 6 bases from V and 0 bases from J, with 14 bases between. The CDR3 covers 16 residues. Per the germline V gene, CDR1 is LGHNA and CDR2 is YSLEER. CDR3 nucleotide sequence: TGCGCCAGCAGTAAACAGAGAAATGCGAACACCGGGGAGCTGTTTTTT. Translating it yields CASSKQRNANTGELFF.

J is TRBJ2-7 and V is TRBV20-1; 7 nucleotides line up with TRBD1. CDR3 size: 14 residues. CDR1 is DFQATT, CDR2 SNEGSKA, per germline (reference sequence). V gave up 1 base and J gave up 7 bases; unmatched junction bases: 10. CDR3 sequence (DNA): TGCAGTGCTAGAGCGGAGACAGGGTTGGGTGAGCAGTACTTC. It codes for CSARAETGLGEQYF.

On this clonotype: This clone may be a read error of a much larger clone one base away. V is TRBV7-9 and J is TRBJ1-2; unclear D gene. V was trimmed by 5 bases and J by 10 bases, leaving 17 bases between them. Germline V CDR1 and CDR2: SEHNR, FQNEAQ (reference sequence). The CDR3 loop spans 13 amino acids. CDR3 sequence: CASSQNAREDYTF. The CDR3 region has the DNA TGTGCCAGCAGCCAAAACGCGAGGGAGGACTACACCTTC.

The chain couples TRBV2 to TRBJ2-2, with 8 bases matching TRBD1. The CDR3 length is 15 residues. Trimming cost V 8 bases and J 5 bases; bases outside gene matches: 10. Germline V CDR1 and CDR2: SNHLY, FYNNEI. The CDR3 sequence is CASSPRRQGTGELFF. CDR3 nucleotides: TGTGCCAGCTCACCCCGGAGACAGGGGACCGGGGAGCTGTTTTTT.

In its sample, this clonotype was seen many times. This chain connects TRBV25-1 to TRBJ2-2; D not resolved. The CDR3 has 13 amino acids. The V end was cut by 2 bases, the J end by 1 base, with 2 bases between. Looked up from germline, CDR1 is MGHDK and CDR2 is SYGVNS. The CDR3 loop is CASSEQNTGELFF. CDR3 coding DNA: TGTGCCAGCAGTGAACAGAACACCGGGGAGCTGTTTTTT.

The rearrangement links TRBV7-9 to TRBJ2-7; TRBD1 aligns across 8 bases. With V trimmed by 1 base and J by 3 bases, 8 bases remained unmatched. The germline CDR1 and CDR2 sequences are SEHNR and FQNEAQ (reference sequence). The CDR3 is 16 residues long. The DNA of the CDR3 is TGTGCCAGCAGCTTAGGAGGACAGGGACCCGGCTACGAGCAGTACTTC. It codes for CASSLGGQGPGYEQYF. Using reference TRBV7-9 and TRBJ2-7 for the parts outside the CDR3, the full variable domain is DTGVSQNPRHKITKRGQNVTFRCDPISEHNRLYWYRQTLGQGPEFLTYFQNEAQLEKSRLLSDRFSAERPKGSFSTLEIQRTEQGDSAMYLCASSLGGQGPGYEQYFGPGTRLTVT.

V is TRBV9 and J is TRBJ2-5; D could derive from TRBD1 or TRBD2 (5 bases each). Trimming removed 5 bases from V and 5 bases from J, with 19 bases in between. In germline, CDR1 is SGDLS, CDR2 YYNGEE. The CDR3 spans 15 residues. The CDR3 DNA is TGTGCCAGCAGACCCCTAGGGCAGGGAGAGGAGACCCAGTACTTC. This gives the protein CASRPLGQGEETQYF. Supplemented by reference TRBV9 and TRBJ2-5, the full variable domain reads DSGVTQTPKHLITATGQRVTLRCSPRSGDLSVYWYQQSLDQGLQFLIQYYNGEERAKGNILERFSAQQFPDLHSELNLSSLELGDSALYFCASRPLGQGEETQYFGPGTRLLVL.